One TCR beta chain is described in this entry. Its cognate antigen is unknown. Researchers ran the PCR with 60 Vbeta and 13 Jbeta primers. Sequenced by immunoSEQ multiplex PCR; TCRdb stores in-frame clones only, minus some. Of fewer than 120,000 clones detected, about 86% appear once; the ten largest clones hold approximately 1.8%. These data belong to a study of cytomegalovirus exposure and HLA in healthy donors. Study-level findings and limits: Testing in vitro showed a few CMV-associated chains specific for CMV antigens. Per a prior analysis, the majority of TCR beta V segments were productive roughly 90% or roughly 30% of the time.

V was trimmed by 1 base and J by 4 bases, leaving 11 bases between them. Germline loops: CDR1 SGDLS, CDR2 YYNGEE. The CDR3 is 14 residues long. The clonotype comes from a man aged 35 to 55 in good health and CMV-seronegative. The V and J genes are TRBV9 and TRBJ1-2; no firm D call. The sequencing input was PBMCs. CDR3 nucleotides: TGTGCCAGCAGCGTAAAAGAGGGCAGCTATGGCTACACCTTC. Translated: CASSVKEGSYGYTF. The whole variable domain, filled in from reference TRBV9 and TRBJ1-2, reads DSGVTQTPKHLITATGQRVTLRCSPRSGDLSVYWYQQSLDQGLQFLIQYYNGEERAKGNILERFSAQQFPDLHSELNLSSLELGDSALYFCASSVKEGSYGYTFGSGTRLTVV.